One and the same sample provided the 14 T cell receptor beta chains below, sequenced in a study of tumor-infiltrating lymphocytes in oesophageal squamous cell carcinoma. TCRdb itself ran the PCR reads through MiXCR, one entry per CDR3 protein. Here the sample spans approximately 15,000 distinct CDR3 sequences, around 50% being singletons. The sequenced sample consisted of esophageal tumor tissue. All receptors come from a female donor with esophageal squamous cell carcinoma.

This clonotype was counted between two and nine times. This chain joins TRBV7-8 and TRBJ2-7, with D unresolved. Judging by the DNA end, TRBJ2-1 fits better; the J call may be wrong. The CDR3 totals 20 residues. CDR1 SGHVS and CDR2 FQNEAQ come from the germline V gene. Here the CDR3 reads CASSLAYPTGQGDNYNEQFF. CDR3 coding DNA: TGTGCCAGCAGCTTAGCGTATCCGACGGGCCAAGGTGACAACTACAATGAGCAGTTCTTC.

This clonotype was seen many times. This rearrangement joins TRBV6-1 to TRBJ1-3, with 11 bases matching TRBD1. The V gene's germline CDR1 is MNHNS and CDR2 SASEGT. The CDR3 loop spans 16 amino acids. J lost 2 bases, V lost 6 bases, and 6 bases had no gene match. CDR3 sequence reads: CASRGGQGATGNTIYF. Written as DNA, the CDR3 is TGTGCCAGCAGAGGAGGACAGGGGGCAACTGGAAACACCATATATTTT.

Many counts were recorded for this clonotype. This sequence joins TRBV4-1 and TRBJ2-7; TRBD1 matches at 7 bases. The V gene's germline CDR1 is MGHRA and CDR2 YSYEKL. The CDR3 has 13 residues. J lost 5 bases, V lost 1 base, and 2 bases had no gene match. This CDR3 is CASSQVGGDEQYF. The CDR3 DNA follows: TGCGCCAGCAGCCAAGTAGGGGGCGACGAGCAGTACTTC.

The J gene is TRBJ2-5, the V gene TRBV7-6; D is perhaps TRBD1 or TRBD2 (6 bases each). The CDR3 has 14 amino acids. V lost 5 bases and J 4 bases, leaving 14 bases between the germline ends. Germline CDR1 reads SGHVS; CDR2 reads FNYEAQ. This CDR3 is CASSLGGGGETQYF. CDR3 in DNA: TGTGCCAGCAGCCTAGGAGGGGGAGGAGAGACCCAGTACTTC.

This clonotype was seen a handful of times. This chain joins TRBV7-2 and TRBJ2-1; D uncertain. The assigned J gene may be wrong: the sequence end matches TRBJ2-7 better. CDR1 SGHTA and CDR2 FQGNSA come from the germline V gene. CDR3 length equals 15 residues. The chain's CDR3 is CASSLSLSSLYEQYF. Here the CDR3 DNA reads TGTGCCAGCAGCTTGTCCCTTAGTAGTCTTTACGAGCAGTACTTC.

This sequence joins TRBV6-1 and TRBJ2-5; D unresolved. Germline CDR1 and CDR2: MNHNS and SASEGT. The CDR3 contains 12 residues. The V and J ends lost 6 bases and 3 bases respectively, with 8 bases between them. For the CDR3, the DNA is TGTGCCAGCAGGGGATCTAAAGAGACCCAGTACTTC. It yields the protein CASRGSKETQYF.

This clonotype came up once. The chain has TRBV5-6 and TRBJ2-5; a weak D match, TRBD2 (6 bases). The CDR3 length is 15 residues. V lost 2 bases and J 11 bases, leaving 22 bases between the germline ends. Germline values: CDR1 SGHDT, CDR2 YYEEEE. In nucleotides, the CDR3 is TGTGCCAGCAGCTTTGAGTACCTGGACTACAATGAGCAGTACTTC. Protein product: CASSFEYLDYNEQYF.

This clonotype was counted a few times. The junction and the germline gene differ at one end; a read error may be behind it. The CDR3 region has the DNA TGTGCCAGCAGCCCGGGGGACGTCAGGCCCTACGATGAGCAGTTCTTC. This sequence encodes CASSPGDVRPYDEQFF. The rearrangement links TRBV7-3 to TRBJ2-1, with D possibly TRBD2 on 6 matching bases. CDR1 is SGHTA, CDR2 FQGTGA, per germline. The CDR3 length is 16 residues.

The chain carries TRBV6-1 and TRBJ2-3, with no clear D. Trimming pared 7 bases from V and 4 bases from J, leaving 12 bases between. This CDR3 region has 13 residues. The V gene's germline CDR1 is MNHNS and CDR2 SASEGT. The CDR3 DNA reads TGTGCCAGCATCAAAAAGGGTGCAGATACGCAGTATTTT. Protein sequence: CASIKKGADTQYF.

The table lists this clonotype with a few counts. The chain has TRBV7-6 and TRBJ2-3, with 15 positions matching TRBD2. V trimming: 5 bases; J trimming: 2 bases; junction bases outside the gene matches: 8. The length of the CDR3 is 18 residues. Germline V gene data show CDR1 as SGHVS and CDR2 as FNYEAQ. The CDR3 DNA reads TGTGCCAGCAGCCTCGGACTAGCGGGAGGGCAAGTCACAGATACGCAGTATTTT. The encoded protein is CASSLGLAGGQVTDTQYF.

The chain links TRBV7-3 to TRBJ2-3, with 8 bases fitting TRBD1. The J call may not be correct, given that the DNA end is closer to TRBJ2-7. Germline loops: CDR1 SGHTA, CDR2 FQGTGA. The CDR3 spans 14 residues. CDR3 amino acids: CASSLRAGTGEQYF. CDR3 in DNA: TGTGCCAGCAGCTTACGTGCGGGGACAGGCGAGCAGTACTTC.

The chain recombines TRBV11-2 with TRBJ2-3; D tentatively fits TRBD1 or TRBD2 (5 bases each). Deletions cut 4 bases from V and 2 bases from J, with 7 bases between. Germline-derived CDR1 and CDR2 are SGHAT and FQNNGV. CDR3 length equals 13 residues. CDR3 residues: CASSWGSTDTQYF. The CDR3 bases are TGTGCCAGCAGCTGGGGGTCCACAGATACGCAGTATTTT.

Comment on this clonotype: An end of the junction does not agree with germline; a read error may underlie this. The rearrangement uses TRBV19 and TRBJ2-1; weak D call: TRBD2 (5 bases). Per the germline V gene, CDR1 is LNHDA and CDR2 is SQIVND (reference sequence). This CDR3 comprises 14 residues. This chain's CDR3 is CASSMGFTRAIEYF. The CDR3 DNA follows: TGTGCCAGTAGTATGGGGTTTACGAGGGCTATCGAGTACTTC.

The rearrangement links TRBV28 to TRBJ2-3; the match to TRBD1 covers 8 bases. CDR3 length equals 15 residues. The V gene end was trimmed by 2 bases and the J gene end by 2 bases; junction bases not matched to a gene: 3. Per germline, CDR1 MDHEN and CDR2 SYDVKM. This CDR3 is CASSLDRGDTDTQYF. DNA for the CDR3: TGTGCCAGCAGTTTAGACAGGGGAGACACAGATACGCAGTATTTT.